The clone carrying this T cell receptor (beta chain) has just a few counts. The record originates from a study of identical twins. Unique molecular identifiers were in the cDNA, with template-switch universal primer binding. TCRdb re-called the 5' RACE reads with MiXCR, one entry per CDR3 protein. The repertoire holds roughly 480,000 distinct CDR3 sequences, with more than 20% as singletons. The data were also submitted as part of a second study, on T cells expressing NK-cell markers. That paper states: Whether expanded NKG2C-expressing T cell clones recognize HCMV is unknown.

Sequencing input: CD4+ T cells sorted from blood. This TCR was recovered from a woman younger than 30 in good health.

This chain's CDR3 is CSARGRSGRLQETQYF. In DNA, the CDR3 is TGCAGTGCTAGAGGGAGGTCAGGCAGGCTCCAAGAGACCCAGTACTTC. V gene TRBV20-1 combines with J gene TRBJ2-5; possibly TRBD2 for D (5 bases). V was trimmed by 1 base and J by 1 base, leaving 16 bases between them. CDR3 length equals 16 residues. Germline values: CDR1 DFQATT, CDR2 SNEGSKA (reference sequence).